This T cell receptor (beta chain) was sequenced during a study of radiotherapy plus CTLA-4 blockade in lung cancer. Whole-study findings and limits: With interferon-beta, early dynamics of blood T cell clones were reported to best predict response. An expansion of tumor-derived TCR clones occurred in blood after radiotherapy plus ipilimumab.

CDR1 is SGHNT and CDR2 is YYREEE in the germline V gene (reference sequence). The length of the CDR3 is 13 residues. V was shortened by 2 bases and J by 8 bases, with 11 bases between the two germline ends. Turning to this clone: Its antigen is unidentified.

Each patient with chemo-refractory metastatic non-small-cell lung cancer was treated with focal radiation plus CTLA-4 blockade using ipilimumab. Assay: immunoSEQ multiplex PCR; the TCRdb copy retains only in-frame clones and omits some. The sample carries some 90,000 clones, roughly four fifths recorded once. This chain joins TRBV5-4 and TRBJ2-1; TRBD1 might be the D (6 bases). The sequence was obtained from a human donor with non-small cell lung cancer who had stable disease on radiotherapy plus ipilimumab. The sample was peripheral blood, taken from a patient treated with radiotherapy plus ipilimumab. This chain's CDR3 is CASSLPRGDEQFF. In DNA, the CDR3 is TGTGCCAGCAGCTTACCCAGGGGAGATGAGCAGTTCTTC.